This T cell receptor beta chain was identified during a study of cytomegalovirus exposure and HLA in healthy donors. Study-level results: Later on, a genetic analysis was performed. It linked a missense variant in DCLRE1C with V- and J-gene trimming of TCR beta. Among CMV-associated TCR beta chains, most appeared HLA-restricted in a later analysis.

On this clone itself: Its specificity is unknown.

Despite likely unrecorded immune exposures, the donors were nominally healthy at the time of sampling. The study ran its PCR with 60 Vbeta and 13 Jbeta primers. The method was immunoSEQ multiplex PCR; TCRdb's version includes in-frame clones alone and lacks a portion of them. The sample records tens of thousands of clones, more than 60% being singletons. V was shortened by 2 bases and J by 0 bases, with 14 bases between the two germline ends. Looked up from germline, CDR1 is SGHRS and CDR2 is YFSETQ. The CDR3 is 16 residues long. The specimen sequenced was PBMCs. The chain is built from TRBV5-1 and TRBJ1-1; D ambiguous. The origin of this receptor is a man younger than 40 in good health and CMV-seronegative. CDR3 DNA: TGCGCCAGCAGCTTCTTCAGTCTCGCCGTGAACACTGAAGCTTTCTTT. As protein: CASSFFSLAVNTEAFF.